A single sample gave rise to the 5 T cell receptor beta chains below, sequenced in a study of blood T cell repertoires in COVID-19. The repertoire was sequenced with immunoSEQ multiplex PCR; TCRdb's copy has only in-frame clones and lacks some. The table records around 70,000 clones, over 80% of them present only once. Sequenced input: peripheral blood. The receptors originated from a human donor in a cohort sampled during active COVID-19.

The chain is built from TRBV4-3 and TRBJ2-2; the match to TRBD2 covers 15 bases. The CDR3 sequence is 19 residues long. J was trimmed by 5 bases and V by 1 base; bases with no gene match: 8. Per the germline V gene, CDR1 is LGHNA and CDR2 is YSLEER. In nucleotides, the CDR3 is TGCGCCAGCAGCCAAGGGACTAGCGGGGGGGCTGGGTCGACCGGGGAGCTGTTTTTT. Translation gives CASSQGTSGGAGSTGELFF.

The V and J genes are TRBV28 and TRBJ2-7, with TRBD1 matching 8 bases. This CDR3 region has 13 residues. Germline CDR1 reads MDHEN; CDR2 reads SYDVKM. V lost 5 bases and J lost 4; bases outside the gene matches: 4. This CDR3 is CASSPGGVYEQYF. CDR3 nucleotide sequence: TGTGCCAGCAGTCCAGGGGGCGTGTACGAGCAGTACTTC.

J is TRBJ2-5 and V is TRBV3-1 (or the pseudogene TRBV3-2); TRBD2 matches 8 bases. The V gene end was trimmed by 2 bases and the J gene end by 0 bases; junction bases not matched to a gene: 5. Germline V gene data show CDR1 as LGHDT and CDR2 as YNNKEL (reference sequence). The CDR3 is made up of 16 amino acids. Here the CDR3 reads CASSQRSGGHQETQYF. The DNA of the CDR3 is TGTGCCAGCAGCCAAAGGAGCGGGGGCCACCAAGAGACCCAGTACTTC.

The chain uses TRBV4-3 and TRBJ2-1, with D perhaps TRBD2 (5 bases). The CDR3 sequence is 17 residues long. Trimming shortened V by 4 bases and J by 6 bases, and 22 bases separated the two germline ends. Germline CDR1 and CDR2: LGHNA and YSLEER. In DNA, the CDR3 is TGCGCCAGCAGCCGAAGAACTAGGAATAGGCCCTCCAATGAGCAGTTCTTC. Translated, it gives CASSRRTRNRPSNEQFF.

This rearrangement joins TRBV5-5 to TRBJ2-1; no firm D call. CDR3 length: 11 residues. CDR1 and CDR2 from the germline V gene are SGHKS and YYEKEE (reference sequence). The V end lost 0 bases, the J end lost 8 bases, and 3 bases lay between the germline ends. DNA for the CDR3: TGTGCCAGCAGCTTGGACTATGAGCAGTTCTTC. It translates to CASSLDYEQFF.